Listed below are T cell receptor beta chains from one sample, sequenced in a study of CD8 T cells in Susac syndrome. TCRdb re-derived calls from the immunoSEQ multiplex PCR reads in MiXCR, one entry per CDR3 protein. The table shows around 100,000 distinct CDR3 sequences, with 95% occurring only once. The sequenced sample was CD8+ T cells from PBMCs. These receptors came from a human donor with Susac syndrome. CDR3s include the opening cysteine and the closing phenylalanine or tryptophan. The order of the fields is CDR3 DNA, CDR3 protein, J gene, V gene, clone size, D gene. D genes are given only for firm matches. Some rows have no size entry. The others give once, few or many, or a class for an expanded clone.

cdr3_nt: TGCAGCGTTCTCCTTCCTAACTATGGCTACACCTTC; cdr3_aa: CSVLLPNYGYTF; j_call: TRBJ1-2; v_call: TRBV29-1; clone_size: NA; d_call: NA
cdr3_nt: TGTGCCAGCAGCCAAGGAAGTAGCGGGCAAGAGACCCAGTACTTC; cdr3_aa: CASSQGSSGQETQYF; j_call: TRBJ2-5; v_call: TRBV3-1; clone_size: once; d_call: TRBD2
cdr3_nt: TGCAGTGCCCTCAAGGGCTACACCTTC; cdr3_aa: CSALKGYTF; j_call: TRBJ1-2; v_call: TRBV20-1; clone_size: NA; d_call: NA
cdr3_nt: TGTGCCAGCAGCTTCGGACAGAAGAATGAAAAACTGTTTTTT; cdr3_aa: CASSFGQKNEKLFF; j_call: TRBJ1-4; v_call: TRBV7-9; clone_size: NA; d_call: NA
cdr3_nt: TGCGCCAGCAGCCAAGATTTCATCCTTCCTAGGATCCGAGGCAATCAGCCCCAGCATTTT; cdr3_aa: CASSQDFILPRIRGNQPQHF; j_call: TRBJ1-5; v_call: TRBV4-1; clone_size: NA; d_call: NA
cdr3_nt: TGTGCCAGCAGTTCGGGACTAGCGGAAGACAATGAGCAGTTCTTC; cdr3_aa: CASSSGLAEDNEQFF; j_call: TRBJ2-1; v_call: TRBV28; clone_size: NA; d_call: TRBD2
cdr3_nt: TGTGCCAGCAGCCAGACCTGGGGCCTCAAGAACACTGAAGCTTTCTTT; cdr3_aa: CASSQTWGLKNTEAFF; j_call: TRBJ1-1; v_call: TRBV3-1; clone_size: NA; d_call: NA
cdr3_nt: TGCGCCAGCAGCCCCGGCAGCGAGCAGTACTTC; cdr3_aa: CASSPGSEQYF; j_call: TRBJ2-7; v_call: TRBV4-1; clone_size: NA; d_call: NA
cdr3_nt: TGCAGTGCCAGACAAACAGGGACAGAGACCCAGTACTTC; cdr3_aa: CSARQTGTETQYF; j_call: TRBJ2-5; v_call: TRBV20-1; clone_size: NA; d_call: NA
cdr3_nt: TGTGCCAGCAGACCCGGACAGGCCGCCCTTAACTATGGCTACACCTTC; cdr3_aa: CASRPGQAALNYGYTF; j_call: TRBJ1-2; v_call: TRBV5-6; clone_size: NA; d_call: TRBD1
cdr3_nt: TGTGCCAGCAGTTACTCGGAGGTCAGCTCCTACGAGCAGTACTTC; cdr3_aa: CASSYSEVSSYEQYF; j_call: TRBJ2-7; v_call: TRBV6-2/TRBV6-3; clone_size: NA; d_call: NA
cdr3_nt: TGTGCCAGCACTATCTCGGGACAATACAATGAGCAGTTCTTC; cdr3_aa: CASTISGQYNEQFF; j_call: TRBJ2-1; v_call: TRBV27; clone_size: NA; d_call: NA
cdr3_nt: TGTGCCAGCACCTATTTGACTAGCGGGAGAGGTGAGCAGTTCTTC; cdr3_aa: CASTYLTSGRGEQFF; j_call: TRBJ2-1; v_call: TRBV5-4; clone_size: NA; d_call: TRBD2